This T cell receptor (beta chain) is from a study of T cell responses to AZD1222 COVID-19 vaccine. On the study more broadly: Second doses at about 4 or about 12 weeks were pooled. Study-wide results and limits: Among the donors, most were white British and more were female, and clonal diversity was possibly underestimated.

Profiled with immunoSEQ multiplex PCR; TCRdb holds only in-frame clones, not every one. Among some 96,000 clones listed, approximately 91% were seen once. A note on this clone: The antigen is unknown.

Germline CDR1 MNHEY, CDR2 SMNVEV (reference sequence). V lost 0 bases, J lost 5 bases, and 13 bases lay in between. The CDR3 is 16 amino acids. Specimen: peripheral blood, collected on day 0 of AZD1222 vaccination. The clonotype was recovered from an adult in good health. V is TRBV27 and J is TRBJ2-2; D could derive from TRBD1 or TRBD2 (6 bases each). For the CDR3, the DNA is TGTGCCAGCAGTTTATCGGAGGGGGGTTCAACCGGGGAGCTGTTTTTT. This codes for CASSLSEGGSTGELFF.